The present TCR delta chain was sequenced within a study of fetal and pediatric gammadelta thymocytes (dated by TCRdb to between 2021 and 2022). Looking at the study overall: To strengthen a single-cell study of gammadelta thymocyte development, the researchers used bulk gammadelta thymocyte repertoires that mixed previously published data with newly generated, unpublished data. Unpublished data were combined with previously published data (refs 27,28) to make up the bulk gammadelta thymocyte repertoires. The bulk gammadelta thymocyte repertoire set covered approximately 10 subjects in total, 3 fetal thymus donors and 7 pediatric thymus donors. Bulk TCR repertoire data were added to increase subject numbers and strengthen the CDR3 publicity analysis.

This clone is judged large (0.1 to 1%). There is no known antigen for this receptor. Per-nucleotide qualities are absent, and no much larger clonotype sits a single base away. V is pruned by 0 bases and J by 0 bases, leaving 7 bases of the junction without a gene match. Including the terminal cysteine and phenylalanine, the CDR3 comprises 19 residues. The entry retains the CDR3 DNA only, 57 bases that are in frame from base 1. CDR1 and CDR2 (GEAIGNYY, EKD) derive from the germline V gene. Fetal thymuses came from elective pregnancy terminations at 14 to 22 weeks estimated gestational age, performed for socio-psychological reasons in Singapore. Every fetus was judged structurally normal, both by ultrasound before the termination and by gross morphological examination after the termination. Staining of thymocytes was performed with Zombie NIR viability dye and with antibodies against CD3 (UCHT1), TCRgammadelta (11F2), TCRVgamma9 (IMMU360) and TCRVdelta2 (IMMU389). TRD and TRG CDR3 repertoires were generated in bulk, separately, from sorted Vgamma9Vdelta2 and nonVgamma9Vdelta2 gammadelta thymocytes obtained from human fetal and pediatric thymuses. As previously described, thymic cell suspensions were prepared from both fetal and post-natal thymuses. NonVgamma9Vdelta2 thymocytes were sorted as CD3+ gammadeltaTCR+ cells that did not have the Vgamma9+Vdelta2+ phenotype. Cell sorting was done on a FACS Aria III cell sorter (BD Biosciences).

This sample was sequenced with an Illumina MiSeq. In the source study's methods: To analyze publicity, the Vgamma9Vdelta2 and nonVgamma9Vdelta2 bulk CDR3 files from each subject were merged so that every subject had one combined repertoire. Using base R and dplyr, CDR3 publicity was scored on a scale from 0 to 19 by checking each amino acid sequence across 9 single-cell datasets and about eleven bulk repertoires. TCRdb called clones anew from the public reads via CATT; matching DNA rows were later pooled. TCRdb, rather than the study authors, made the V and J calls. Across this sample there are more than 650 delta-chain clones, with roughly 18% seen only once. The top ten hold approximately 18% of the sample. The paper's findings and limits, for the study overall: Fetal gammadelta thymocyte repertoires were previously reported to be enriched for TRDV2, TRGV8 and TRGV9 usage, low N additions and public CDR3s compared with post-natal repertoires.

The chain is encoded by TRDV2 joined to TRDJ3; TRDD3 matches 7 bases in the middle. The TCR comes from a human fetus. The specimen sequenced was non-Vgamma9Vdelta2 gamma-delta T cells from the thymus. Read against the paper, the sample's cell subset or site label means: CD3+gammadeltaTCR+ thymocytes not co-expressing Vgamma9 and Vdelta2. The CDR3 is CACDTERDTSSWDTRQMFF. The DNA sequence is as follows: TGTGCCTGTGACACCGAGCGGGATACTAGCTCCTGGGACACCCGACAGATGTTTTTC.